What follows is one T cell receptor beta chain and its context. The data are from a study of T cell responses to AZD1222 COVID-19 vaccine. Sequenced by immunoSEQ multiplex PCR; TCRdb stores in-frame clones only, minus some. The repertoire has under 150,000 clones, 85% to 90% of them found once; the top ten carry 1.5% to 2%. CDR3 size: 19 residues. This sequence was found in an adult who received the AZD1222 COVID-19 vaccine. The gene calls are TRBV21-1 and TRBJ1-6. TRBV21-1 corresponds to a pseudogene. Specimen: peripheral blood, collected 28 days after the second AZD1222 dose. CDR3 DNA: TGTGCCAGCAGCCCCCCGCTTGCAATGGCTAGGGACTATAATTCACCCCTCCACTTT. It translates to CASSPPLAMARDYNSPLHF.